The subject of this entry is one TCR beta chain. The specificity of this receptor is unknown. No base quality values were provided; no much bigger clone lies one nucleotide off. The CDR3 measures 17 amino acids from cysteine to phenylalanine. Of all the DNA, just the CDR3 is kept, 51 bases in frame from base 1. CDR1 MNHEY and CDR2 SVGEGT are derived from the germline V gene. Trimming removed 2 bases from V and 4 bases from J, leaving 18 bases between the germline ends. The sample comes from a study of T cell repertoires in cytomegalovirus infection (dated by TCRdb to the late 2010s). Notes on the research overall: Peptide stimulations targeted recently identified HLA-C-restricted CMV epitopes, whose presentation resists viral immunomodulation, together with well-studied HLA-B-restricted epitopes. The HLA type of each donor mattered for the analysis, because public TCR beta signatures pointed to carriage of CMV infection along with the matching HLA type.

General findings and caveats noted by the study authors: In the ex vivo response, HLA-C-restricted CMV-specific TCR beta clonotypes were dominant, and in two of eight donors the single most frequent clonotype came from this HLA-C-restricted group. Cumulative frequency of public TCR beta family members discriminated carriers of CMV infection plus the relevant HLA type in this cohort and an independent 352-donor cohort.

Sequencing relied on an Illumina HiSeq 1500. TCRdb took the public reads, trimmed them with fastp at Q25, ran MiXCR for clone calling and kept in-frame beta chains. Entries are consolidated by CDR3 protein sequence, retaining the most common genes and DNA. The sample includes fewer than 200,000 distinct CDR3 sequences, with 20% to 25% observed a single time. The ten top clones hold around a quarter of the sample. The sample's treatment or condition, from its label and the paper: in vitro stimulation with specific CMV peptide epitopes to enrich CMV-specific T cells. Recombination connected TRBV6-2 or TRBV6-3 to TRBJ2-1, with the D gene call left open. The specimen was CD8+ T cells from cultured PBMCs, collected from culture after CMV antigen stimulation. The receptor was derived from a human donor in good health (CMV status not recorded). Some clones in this sample may be carry-over from other donors' samples. The bases read TGTGCCAGCAGTTACAACCAACTTAGCCGCGTATACAATGAGCAGTTCTTC. Its translation is CASSYNQLSRVYNEQFF.